The present TCR beta chain was sequenced within a study of CD8 T cells in ankylosing spondylitis. As concerns this clonotype: Its antigen is currently unknown.

The V gene lost 2 bases and the J gene lost 0 bases, with 14 bases spanning the gap. Germline V gene lookup returns CDR1 WSHSY and CDR2 SAAADI. This CDR3 has 17 amino acids. Quantitative 5'-RACE with molecular barcodes generated TCR beta libraries. TCRdb passed the 5' RACE reads through MiXCR, listing each CDR3 protein once. The table includes some 700,000 distinct CDR3 sequences, around a fifth detected once. Whole-study findings and limits: Blood of patients with ankylosing spondylitis appeared to be characterized by a TCR beta motif of fewer than 10 highly homologous variants.

V gene TRBV10-2 combines with J gene TRBJ2-4; either TRBD1 or TRBD2 may fit D (6 bases each). The sample was blood, either unsorted or a sorted T cell fraction (not recorded which). This TCR derives from a male donor with ankylosing spondylitis. CDR3 DNA sequence: TGCGCCAGCAGTGAGACGTCGGGGGCTCTAGCCAAAAACATTCAGTACTTC. It codes for CASSETSGALAKNIQYF.